Below are 19 T cell receptor beta chains sequenced from a single sample in a study of T cells in localized non-small cell lung cancer. Data came from immunoSEQ multiplex PCR; TCRdb stores just in-frame clones and leaves some out. This sample has about 24,000 clones, with roughly 89% found just once. This material consisted of peripheral blood, taken before any cancer treatment. Receptors were obtained from a man between 35 and 75 years old with stage I squamous cell lung carcinoma.

The chain is built from TRBV29-1 and TRBJ2-2; D not resolved. The germline gives CDR1 SQVTM, CDR2 ANQGSEA. V lost 0 bases, J lost 7 bases, and 15 bases lay in between. The CDR3 consists of 15 residues. In DNA form, the CDR3 reads TGCAGCGTTGAAGAGCGCGAAACTCCTAACGGGGAGCTGTTTTTT. It encodes CSVEERETPNGELFF.

This chain joins TRBV6-5 and TRBJ2-7; possible D gene TRBD1, 6 bases. Trimming cost V 4 bases and J 6 bases, with 13 bases left between them. CDR1 and CDR2 from the germline V gene are MNHEY and SVGAGI. The CDR3 sequence is 13 residues long. For the CDR3, the DNA is TGTGCCAGCAGTTTTCAGGGGACGGGCGAGCAGTACTTC. Translated, it gives CASSFQGTGEQYF.

The rearrangement links TRBV19 to TRBJ2-3, with 7 bases aligning to TRBD2. Trimming took 1 base from V and 6 from J; bases not matched to a gene: 7. The CDR3 contains 15 residues. Germline V gene sequence: CDR1 LNHDA, CDR2 SQIVND (reference sequence). The CDR3 coding sequence is TGTGCCAGTAGTATAGGGGGAGGGAAGGACGATACGCAGTATTTT. This sequence encodes CASSIGGGKDDTQYF.

This clone was found once. The genes are TRBV7-2 and TRBJ1-5; D is perhaps TRBD1 (5 bases). The CDR3 has 15 amino acids. From germline, CDR1 is SGHTA and CDR2 FQGNSA. V was cut by 5 bases and J by 6 bases, with 17 bases left in between. The CDR3 spells CASSRDGYMGQPQHF. CDR3 coding DNA: TGTGCCAGCAGCCGGGACGGCTATATGGGTCAGCCCCAGCATTTT.

V and J are TRBV11-2 and TRBJ2-7, with D perhaps matching TRBD1 or TRBD2 (5 bases each). This CDR3 comprises 15 residues. V was trimmed by 5 bases and J by 2 bases, leaving 16 bases between them. The germline CDR1 and CDR2 sequences are SGHAT and FQNNGV. CDR3 amino acids: CASSQIRDHPYEQYF. The DNA for the CDR3 is TGTGCCAGCAGCCAGATCCGGGACCATCCCTACGAGCAGTACTTC.

Written as DNA, the CDR3 is TGTGCCAGCAGCACACCAGGGGGCGCGTTTAGGTCCAATGAGCAGTTCTTC. Protein product: CASSTPGGAFRSNEQFF. The chain couples TRBV13 to TRBJ2-1; 8 nucleotides align to TRBD1. CDR3 length equals 17 residues. Trimming removed 5 bases from V and 6 bases from J; junction bases left unmatched: 15. Germline values: CDR1 PRHDT, CDR2 FYEKMQ (reference sequence).

The rearrangement links TRBV18 to TRBJ2-1, with D maybe TRBD1 (6 bases). Trimming left V 3 bases short and J 4 bases short, with 10 bases between. This CDR3 region has 14 residues. The germline V gene encodes CDR1 KGHSH and CDR2 LQKENI. The CDR3 here is CASSPLDSYNEQFF. CDR3 in DNA: TGTGCCAGCTCACCCTTGGACAGTTACAATGAGCAGTTCTTC.

The chain joins TRBV5-1 to TRBJ2-7; D is ambiguous. The germline CDR1 and CDR2 sequences are SGHRS and YFSETQ. CDR3 length: 15 amino acids. Trimming cost V 3 bases and J 2 bases, with 15 bases left between them. CDR3 in amino acids: CASSSLPGQTYEQYF. Here the CDR3 DNA reads TGCGCCAGCAGCTCCTTACCGGGCCAGACCTACGAGCAGTACTTC.

Concerning this clone itself: At one boundary the junction diverges from the germline segment, which might be a read error. The genes are TRBV20-1 and TRBJ1-2; no clear D gene. The CDR3 extends over 11 amino acids. Germline V gene data show CDR1 as DFQATT and CDR2 as SNEGSKA (reference sequence). The CDR3 here is CSARDTGGYTF. CDR3 coding DNA: TGCAGTGCCAGAGACACCGGGGGCTACACCTTC.

The J gene is TRBJ2-7, the V gene TRBV27, with a possible D match to TRBD1 (5 bases). Trimming left V 3 bases short and J 6 bases short, with 12 bases between. This CDR3 is built from 13 residues. Looked up from germline, CDR1 is MNHEY and CDR2 is SMNVEV (reference sequence). CDR3 DNA sequence: TGTGCCAGCAGTTTCAGGGTTCTGGCCGAGCAGTACTTC. Protein product: CASSFRVLAEQYF.

The chain links TRBV4-3 to TRBJ2-3; 12 bases are a match to TRBD2. V trimming: 2 bases; J trimming: 5 bases; junction bases outside the gene matches: 8. The CDR3 is 17 amino acids. The germline V gene has CDR1 LGHNA and CDR2 YSLEER. As DNA, the CDR3 is TGCGCCAGCAGCCAAATCCTAGCGGGGGGGCAAGGAGATACGCAGTATTTT. It translates to CASSQILAGGQGDTQYF.

This chain joins TRBV6-1 and TRBJ1-1; D may be TRBD1 (5 bases). This CDR3 contains 13 residues. Germline V gives CDR1 MNHNS, CDR2 SASEGT. The V gene lost 2 bases and the J gene lost 5 bases, with 9 bases spanning the gap. CDR3 nucleotide sequence: TGTGCCAGCAGTGAAATGGGGGGGACTGAAGCTTTCTTT. Translated: CASSEMGGTEAFF.

In this sample, this clone turned up once. The chain is built from TRBV6-1 and TRBJ1-3; possibly TRBD1 for D (5 bases). The V end was cut by 3 bases, the J end by 4 bases, with 13 bases between. The CDR3 is 15 residues long. CDR1 MNHNS and CDR2 SASEGT come from the germline V gene. CDR3 nucleotides: TGTGCCAGCAGTGACGGGGGTTCTACCGGAAACACCATATATTTT. Protein sequence: CASSDGGSTGNTIYF.

The chain combines TRBV18 with TRBJ1-2, with TRBD1 matching over 7 bases. The trim removed 6 bases at V and 4 bases at J, leaving 8 bases unmatched. CDR1 KGHSH and CDR2 LQKENI come from the germline V gene. This CDR3 is 14 amino acids long. The CDR3 loop is CASSPETGSYGYTF. In nucleotides, the CDR3 is TGTGCCAGCTCCCCGGAGACAGGGAGCTATGGCTACACCTTC.

The V gene is TRBV12-5, the J gene TRBJ2-1, with 9 bases identical to TRBD2. V was pared by 5 bases and J by 8 bases, with 10 bases of the junction left unmatched. Per the germline V gene, CDR1 is LGHNT and CDR2 is FRNRAP. This CDR3 comprises 15 residues. In DNA form, the CDR3 reads TGTGCTAGTGGTCTCCTTGGCGGGGGGGCCGATGAGCAGTTCTTC. Amino acid sequence: CASGLLGGGADEQFF.

The CDR3 bases are TGTGCCAGCAGCACCGGCGGGGGGGGCTACAATGAGCAGTTCTTC. Protein product: CASSTGGGGYNEQFF. The J gene is TRBJ2-1, the V gene TRBV6-4; 9 nucleotides agree with TRBD2. The germline V gene encodes CDR1 MRHNA and CDR2 SNTAGT. Trimming at V came to 6 bases and at J to 3 bases, leaving 6 bases not matched to a gene. CDR3 length equals 15 residues.

For the CDR3, the DNA is TGTGCCAGCAACGCGGGGGGGCAAGAGACCCAGTACTTC. Its translation: CASNAGGQETQYF. The V gene is TRBV9, the J gene TRBJ2-5; the match to TRBD2 covers 9 bases. CDR1 and CDR2 (germline): SGDLS, YYNGEE. Losses at the gene ends were 6 bases for V and 2 bases for J; bases not matched to a gene: 2. The CDR3 runs 13 residues.

J is TRBJ1-2 and V is TRBV7-9; no reliable D call. The CDR3 runs to 14 residues. V shed 3 bases and J shed 1 base, with 9 bases lying between them. Germline V gives CDR1 SEHNR, CDR2 FQNEAQ (reference sequence). CDR3 in amino acids: CASSLEDYNYGYTF. The CDR3 region has the DNA TGTGCCAGCAGCTTGGAGGATTATAACTATGGCTACACCTTC.

This clone was recorded once. The chain links TRBV19 to TRBJ1-1; TRBD1 matches at 9 bases. The CDR3 is 16 amino acids. Germline V gene data show CDR1 as LNHDA and CDR2 as SQIVND (reference sequence). V lost 8 bases, J lost 2 bases, and 12 bases stayed unmatched. DNA for the CDR3: TGTGCCAGTCAGGGGGGGGACAGGGTATCAAACACTGAAGCTTTCTTT. The encoded protein is CASQGGDRVSNTEAFF.